This TCR beta chain was obtained from a study of blood T cell repertoires in COVID-19. CDR1 GTSNPN and CDR2 SVGIG come from the germline V gene (reference sequence). After removal of 1 base from V and 2 bases from J, the junction contained 0 bases not matched to a gene. This CDR3 has 13 amino acids. Some clones are missing from TCRdb's copy, which holds only in-frame ones; the method was immunoSEQ multiplex PCR. The sample holds 300,000 to 350,000 clones, roughly 88% seen once. The sample taken for sequencing was PBMCs or T cells enriched from blood (not recorded which). The clonotype originates from a man aged 25 to 40 who had recovered from COVID-19. J is TRBJ2-7 and V is TRBV30; 9 bases map to TRBD1. The CDR3 is CAWSDRGPYEQYF. CDR3 DNA: TGTGCCTGGAGTGACAGGGGGCCCTACGAGCAGTACTTC.